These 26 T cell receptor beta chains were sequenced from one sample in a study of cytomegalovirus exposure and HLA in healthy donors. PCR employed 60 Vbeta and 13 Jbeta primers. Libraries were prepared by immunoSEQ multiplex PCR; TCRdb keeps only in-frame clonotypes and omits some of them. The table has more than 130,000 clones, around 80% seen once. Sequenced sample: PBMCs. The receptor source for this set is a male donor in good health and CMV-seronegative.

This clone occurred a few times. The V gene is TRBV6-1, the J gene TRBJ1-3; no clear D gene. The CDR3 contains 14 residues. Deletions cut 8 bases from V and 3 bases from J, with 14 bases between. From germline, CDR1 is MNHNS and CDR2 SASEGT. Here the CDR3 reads CASQNGGIGNTIYF. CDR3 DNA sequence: TGTGCCAGCCAGAACGGCGGAATTGGAAACACCATATATTTT.

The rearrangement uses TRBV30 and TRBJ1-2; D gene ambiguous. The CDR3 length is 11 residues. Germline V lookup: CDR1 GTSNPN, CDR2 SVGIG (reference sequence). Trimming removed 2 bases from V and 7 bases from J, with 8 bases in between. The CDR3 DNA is TGTGCCTGGAGTAGCTTCGGTGGCTACACCTTC. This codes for CAWSSFGGYTF.

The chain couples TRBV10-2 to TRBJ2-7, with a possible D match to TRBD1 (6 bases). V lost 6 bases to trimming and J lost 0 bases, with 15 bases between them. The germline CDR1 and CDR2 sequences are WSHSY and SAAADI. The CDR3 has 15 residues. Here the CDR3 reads CASSPGQTLSYEQYF. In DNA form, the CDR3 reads TGCGCCAGCAGCCCCGGACAGACACTCTCCTACGAGCAGTACTTC.

CDR3 bases: TGTGCCAGCAGAATAACCGGGACAGGGATCACCGGGGAGCTGTTTTTT. This gives the protein CASRITGTGITGELFF. The chain couples TRBV11-2 to TRBJ2-2; 9 bases are a match to TRBD1. The CDR3 has 16 amino acids. V trimming: 6 bases; J trimming: 4 bases; junction bases outside the gene matches: 9. From germline, CDR1 is SGHAT and CDR2 FQNNGV.

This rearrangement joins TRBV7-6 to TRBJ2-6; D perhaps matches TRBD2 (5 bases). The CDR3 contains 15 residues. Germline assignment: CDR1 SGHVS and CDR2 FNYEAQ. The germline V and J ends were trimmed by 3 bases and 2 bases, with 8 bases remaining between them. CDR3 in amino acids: CASSFGLPGANVLTF. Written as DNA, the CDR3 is TGTGCCAGCAGCTTCGGACTCCCTGGGGCCAACGTCCTGACTTTC.

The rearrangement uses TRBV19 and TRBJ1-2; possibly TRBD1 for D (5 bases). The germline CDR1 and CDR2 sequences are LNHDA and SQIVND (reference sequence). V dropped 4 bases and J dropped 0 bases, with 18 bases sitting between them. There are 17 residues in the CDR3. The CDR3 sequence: CASSKGSSGGANYGYTF. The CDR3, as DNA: TGTGCCAGTAGTAAAGGATCCTCCGGGGGAGCTAACTATGGCTACACCTTC.

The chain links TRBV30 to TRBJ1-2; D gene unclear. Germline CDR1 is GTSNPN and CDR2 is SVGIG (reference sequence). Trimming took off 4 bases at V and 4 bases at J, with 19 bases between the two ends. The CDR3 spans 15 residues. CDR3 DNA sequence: TGTGCCTGGACGGGTCAGCCGGGGTCCTCCTATGGCTACACCTTC. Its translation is CAWTGQPGSSYGYTF.

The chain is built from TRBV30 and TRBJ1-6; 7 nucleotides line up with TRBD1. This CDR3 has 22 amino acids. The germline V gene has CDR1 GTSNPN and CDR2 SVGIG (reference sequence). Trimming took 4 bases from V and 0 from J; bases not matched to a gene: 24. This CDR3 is CAWKDKWTGGRYRGSYNSPLHF. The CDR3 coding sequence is TGTGCCTGGAAGGACAAATGGACAGGAGGTAGATATAGAGGCTCCTATAATTCACCCCTCCACTTT. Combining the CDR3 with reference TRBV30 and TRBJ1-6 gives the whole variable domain SQTIHQWPATLVQPVGSPLSLECTVEGTSNPNLYWYRQAAGRGLQLLFYSVGIGQISSEVPQNLSASRPQDRQFILSSKKLLLSDSGFYLCAWKDKWTGGRYRGSYNSPLHFGNGTRLTVT.

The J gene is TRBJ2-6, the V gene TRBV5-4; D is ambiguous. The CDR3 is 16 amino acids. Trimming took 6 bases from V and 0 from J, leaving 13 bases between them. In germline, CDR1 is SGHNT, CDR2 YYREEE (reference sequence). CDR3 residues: CASNQGGTSGANVLTF. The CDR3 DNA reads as TGTGCCAGCAACCAAGGCGGTACCTCTGGGGCCAACGTCCTGACTTTC. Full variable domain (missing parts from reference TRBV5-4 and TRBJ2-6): ETGVTQSPTHLIKTRGQQVTLRCSSQSGHNTVSWYQQALGQGPQFIFQYYREEENGRGNFPPRFSGLQFPNYSSELNVNALELDDSALYLCASNQGGTSGANVLTFGAGSRLTVL.

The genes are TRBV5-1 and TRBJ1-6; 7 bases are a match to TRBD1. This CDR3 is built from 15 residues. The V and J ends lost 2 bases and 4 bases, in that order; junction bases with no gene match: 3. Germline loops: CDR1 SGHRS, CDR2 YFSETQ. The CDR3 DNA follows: TGCGCCAGCAGCTTTGGGGACAGATATAATTCACCCCTCCACTTT. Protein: CASSFGDRYNSPLHF.

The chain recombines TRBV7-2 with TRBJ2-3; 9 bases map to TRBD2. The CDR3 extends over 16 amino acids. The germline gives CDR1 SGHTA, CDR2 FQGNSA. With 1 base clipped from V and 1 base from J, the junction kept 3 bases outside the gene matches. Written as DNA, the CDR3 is TGTGCCAGCAGCTTAGGGGGCGGGGGGGGCACAGATACGCAGTATTTT. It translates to CASSLGGGGGTDTQYF. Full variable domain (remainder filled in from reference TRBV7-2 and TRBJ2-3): GAGVSQSPSNKVTEKGKDVELRCDPISGHTALYWYRQSLGQGLEFLIYFQGNSAPDKSGLPSDRFSAERTGGSVSTLTIQRTQQEDSAVYLCASSLGGGGGTDTQYFGPGTRLTVL.

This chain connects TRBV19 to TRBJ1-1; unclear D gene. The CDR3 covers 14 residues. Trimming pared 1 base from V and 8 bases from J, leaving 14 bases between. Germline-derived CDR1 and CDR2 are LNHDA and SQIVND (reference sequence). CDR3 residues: CASSIGPSGDEAFF. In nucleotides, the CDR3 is TGTGCCAGTAGTATAGGACCGAGCGGAGACGAAGCTTTCTTT.

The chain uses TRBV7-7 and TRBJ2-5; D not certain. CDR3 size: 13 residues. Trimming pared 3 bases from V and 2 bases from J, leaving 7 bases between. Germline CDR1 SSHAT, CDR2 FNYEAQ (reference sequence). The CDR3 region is CASSFSLQETQYF. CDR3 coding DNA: TGTGCCAGCAGCTTTAGCCTACAAGAGACCCAGTACTTC.

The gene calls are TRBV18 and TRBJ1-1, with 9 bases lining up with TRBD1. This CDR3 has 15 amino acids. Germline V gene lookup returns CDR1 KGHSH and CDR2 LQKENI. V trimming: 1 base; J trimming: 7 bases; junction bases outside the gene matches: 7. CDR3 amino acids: CASSPRTGDVGEAFF. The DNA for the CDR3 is TGTGCCAGCTCACCACGGACAGGGGATGTAGGTGAAGCTTTCTTT.

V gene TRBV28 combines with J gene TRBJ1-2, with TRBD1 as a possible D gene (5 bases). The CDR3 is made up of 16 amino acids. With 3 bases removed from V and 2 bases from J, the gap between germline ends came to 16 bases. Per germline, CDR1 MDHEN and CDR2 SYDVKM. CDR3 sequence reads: CASSLVNRLSNYGYTF. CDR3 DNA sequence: TGTGCCAGCAGTTTGGTAAACAGGCTGTCGAACTATGGCTACACCTTC.

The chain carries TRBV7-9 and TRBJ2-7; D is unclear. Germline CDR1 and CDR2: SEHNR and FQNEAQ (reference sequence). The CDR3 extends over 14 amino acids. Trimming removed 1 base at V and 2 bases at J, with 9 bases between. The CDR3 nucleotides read TGTGCCAGCAGCTTAGTCGACTTTCCCTACGAGCAGTACTTC. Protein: CASSLVDFPYEQYF.

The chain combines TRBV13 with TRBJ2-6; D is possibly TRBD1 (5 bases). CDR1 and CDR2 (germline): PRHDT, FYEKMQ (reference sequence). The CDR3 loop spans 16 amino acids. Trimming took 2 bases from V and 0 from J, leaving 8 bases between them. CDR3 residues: CASSLNRPSGANVLTF. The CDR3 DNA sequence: TGTGCCAGCAGCTTAAACAGGCCCTCTGGGGCCAACGTCCTGACTTTC.

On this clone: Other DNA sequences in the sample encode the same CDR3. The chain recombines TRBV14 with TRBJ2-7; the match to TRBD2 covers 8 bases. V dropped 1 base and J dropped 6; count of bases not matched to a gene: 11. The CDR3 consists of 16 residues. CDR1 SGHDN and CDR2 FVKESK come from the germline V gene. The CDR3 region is CASSQVPAGVSGEQYF. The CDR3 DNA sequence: TGTGCCAGCAGCCAAGTCCCAGCGGGGGTATCCGGCGAGCAGTACTTC.

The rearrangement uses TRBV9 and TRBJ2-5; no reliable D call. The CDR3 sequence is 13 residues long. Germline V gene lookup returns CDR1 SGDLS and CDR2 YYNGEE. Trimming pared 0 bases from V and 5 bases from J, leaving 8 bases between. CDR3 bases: TGTGCCAGCAGCGTAGGGCTAGGTGAGACCCAGTACTTC. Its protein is CASSVGLGETQYF. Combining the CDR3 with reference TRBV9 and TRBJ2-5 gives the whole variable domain DSGVTQTPKHLITATGQRVTLRCSPRSGDLSVYWYQQSLDQGLQFLIQYYNGEERAKGNILERFSAQQFPDLHSELNLSSLELGDSALYFCASSVGLGETQYFGPGTRLLVL.

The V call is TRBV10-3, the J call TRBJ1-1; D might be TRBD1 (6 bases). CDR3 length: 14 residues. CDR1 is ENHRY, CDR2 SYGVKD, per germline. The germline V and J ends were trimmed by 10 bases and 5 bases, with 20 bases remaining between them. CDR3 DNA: TGTGCCACCGCGGGGGCCCCTCGGGAAACTGAAGCTTTCTTT. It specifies CATAGAPRETEAFF.

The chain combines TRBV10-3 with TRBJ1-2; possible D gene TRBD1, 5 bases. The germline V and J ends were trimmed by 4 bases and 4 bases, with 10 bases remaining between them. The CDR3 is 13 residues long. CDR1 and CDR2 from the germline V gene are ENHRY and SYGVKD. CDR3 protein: CAISVQVGYGYTF. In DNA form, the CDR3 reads TGTGCCATCAGTGTACAGGTTGGCTATGGCTACACCTTC.

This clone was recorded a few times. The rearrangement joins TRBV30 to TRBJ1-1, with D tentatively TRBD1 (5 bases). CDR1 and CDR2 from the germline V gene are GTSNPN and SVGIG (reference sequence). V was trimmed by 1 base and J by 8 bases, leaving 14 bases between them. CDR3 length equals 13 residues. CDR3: CAWSAPRAWEAFF. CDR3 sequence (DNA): TGTGCCTGGAGTGCCCCCAGGGCTTGGGAAGCTTTCTTT.

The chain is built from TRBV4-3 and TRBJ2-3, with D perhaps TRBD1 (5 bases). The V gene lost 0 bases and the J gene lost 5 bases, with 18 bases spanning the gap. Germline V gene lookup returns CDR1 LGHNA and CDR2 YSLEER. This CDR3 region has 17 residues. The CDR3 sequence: CASSQDTPPGLLDTQYF. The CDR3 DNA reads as TGCGCCAGCAGCCAAGATACCCCCCCAGGGTTATTAGATACGCAGTATTTT.

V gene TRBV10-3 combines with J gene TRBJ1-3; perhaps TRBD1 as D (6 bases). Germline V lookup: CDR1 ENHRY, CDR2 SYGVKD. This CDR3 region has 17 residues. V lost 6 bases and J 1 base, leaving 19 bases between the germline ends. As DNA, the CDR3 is TGTGCCATCAGCGGTAGACAGGCCCTGGGATCTGGAAACACCATATATTTT. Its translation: CAISGRQALGSGNTIYF.

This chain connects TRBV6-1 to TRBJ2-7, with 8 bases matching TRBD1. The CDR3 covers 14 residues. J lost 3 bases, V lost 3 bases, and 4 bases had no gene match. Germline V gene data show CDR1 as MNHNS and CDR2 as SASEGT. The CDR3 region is CASSETGVDYEQYF. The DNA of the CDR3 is TGTGCCAGCAGTGAGACAGGGGTAGACTACGAGCAGTACTTC.

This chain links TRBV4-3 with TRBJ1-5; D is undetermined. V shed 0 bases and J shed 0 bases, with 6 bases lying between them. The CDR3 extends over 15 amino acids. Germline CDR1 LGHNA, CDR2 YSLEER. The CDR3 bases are TGCGCCAGCAGCCAAGACTGGCTTAGCAATCAGCCCCAGCATTTT. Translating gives CASSQDWLSNQPQHF.